This T cell receptor beta chain was obtained from a study of blood T cell repertoires in COVID-19. About the study: From T cells, B-cell-depleted T cells, or PBMCs came the material, which was cDNA or gDNA.

CDR1 is MGHRA and CDR2 is YSYEKL in the germline V gene. Germline trimming cut 4 bases from V and 6 bases from J; bases unmatched to any gene: 12. CDR3 size: 15 residues. Libraries were prepared by immunoSEQ multiplex PCR; TCRdb keeps only in-frame clonotypes and omits some of them. The data contain some 86,000 clones, approximately 90% of them singletons. Within the sample, this clone is medium-sized (0.01 to 0.1%). The material sequenced was peripheral blood. The chain uses TRBV4-1 and TRBJ2-7, with 7 bases lining up with TRBD1. This sequence was found in a human donor with active COVID-19. The donor label of this sample is uncertain. The CDR3 region is CASSLHGQVSGEQYF. The CDR3 bases are TGCGCCAGCAGCCTCCACGGACAGGTATCGGGCGAGCAGTACTTC.